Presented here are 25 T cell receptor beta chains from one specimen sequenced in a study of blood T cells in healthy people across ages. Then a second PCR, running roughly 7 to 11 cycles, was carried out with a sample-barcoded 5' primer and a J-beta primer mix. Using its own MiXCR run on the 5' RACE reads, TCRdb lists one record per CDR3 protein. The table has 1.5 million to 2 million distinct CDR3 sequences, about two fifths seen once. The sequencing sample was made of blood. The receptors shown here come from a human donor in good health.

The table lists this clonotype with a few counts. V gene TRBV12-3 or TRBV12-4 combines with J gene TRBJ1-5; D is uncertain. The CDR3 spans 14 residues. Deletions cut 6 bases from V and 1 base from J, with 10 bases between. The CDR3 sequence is CASSPDTSNQPQHF. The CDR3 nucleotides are TGTGCCAGCAGCCCCGACACAAGCAATCAGCCCCAGCATTTT.

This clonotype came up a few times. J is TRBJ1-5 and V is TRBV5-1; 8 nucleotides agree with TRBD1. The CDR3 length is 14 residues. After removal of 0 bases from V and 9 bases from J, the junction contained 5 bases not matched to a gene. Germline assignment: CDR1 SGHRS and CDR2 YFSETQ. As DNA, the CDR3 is TGCGCCAGCAGCTTGGAGGCAGGGGGCCCGCCCCAGCATTTT. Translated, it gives CASSLEAGGPPQHF.

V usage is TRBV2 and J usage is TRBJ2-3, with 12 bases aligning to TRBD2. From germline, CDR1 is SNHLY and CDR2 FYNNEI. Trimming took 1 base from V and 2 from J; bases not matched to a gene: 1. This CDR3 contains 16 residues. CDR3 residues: CASSEGTSGDTDTQYF. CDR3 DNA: TGTGCCAGCAGTGAAGGGACTAGCGGGGACACAGATACGCAGTATTTT.

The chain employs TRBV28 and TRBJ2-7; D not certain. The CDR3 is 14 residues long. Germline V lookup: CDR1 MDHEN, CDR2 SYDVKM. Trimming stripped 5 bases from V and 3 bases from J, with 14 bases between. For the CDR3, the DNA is TGTGCCAGCAGTACAACTCAGGAATTCTACGAGCAGTACTTC. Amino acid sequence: CASSTTQEFYEQYF.

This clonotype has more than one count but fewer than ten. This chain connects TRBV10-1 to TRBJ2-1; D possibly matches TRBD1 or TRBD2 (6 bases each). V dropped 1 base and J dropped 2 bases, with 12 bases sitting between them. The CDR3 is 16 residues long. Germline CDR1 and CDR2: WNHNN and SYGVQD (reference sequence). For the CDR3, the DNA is TGCGCCAGCAGTGAGTTGAGGGGGGCGCCCTACAATGAGCAGTTCTTC. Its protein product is CASSELRGAPYNEQFF.

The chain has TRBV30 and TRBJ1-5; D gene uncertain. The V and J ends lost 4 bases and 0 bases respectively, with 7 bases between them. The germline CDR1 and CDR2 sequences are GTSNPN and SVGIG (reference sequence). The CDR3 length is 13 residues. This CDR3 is CAWNGYSNQPQHF. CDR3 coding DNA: TGTGCCTGGAACGGATATAGCAATCAGCCCCAGCATTTT.

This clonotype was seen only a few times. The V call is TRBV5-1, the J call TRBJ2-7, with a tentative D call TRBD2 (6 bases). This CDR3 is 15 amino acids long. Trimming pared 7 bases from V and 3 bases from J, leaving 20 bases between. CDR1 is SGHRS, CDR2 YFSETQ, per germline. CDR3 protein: CASSLLGGIYYEQYF. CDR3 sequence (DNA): TGCGCCAGCTCTCTTCTCGGGGGTATTTACTACGAGCAGTACTTC.

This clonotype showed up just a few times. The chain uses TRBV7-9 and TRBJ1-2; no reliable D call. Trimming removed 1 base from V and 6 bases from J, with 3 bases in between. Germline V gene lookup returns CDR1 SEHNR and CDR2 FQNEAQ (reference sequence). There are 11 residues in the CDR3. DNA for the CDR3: TGTGCCAGCAGCTTAGACAATGGCTACACCTTC. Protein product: CASSLDNGYTF.

The CDR3 DNA reads as TGTGCCACCAGCAGAGATCATCGCGGTGGAGGAGAGACCCAGTACTTC. Protein: CATSRDHRGGGETQYF. The chain links TRBV15 to TRBJ2-5; D is possibly TRBD2 (5 bases). Germline V lookup: CDR1 LNHNV, CDR2 YYDKDF (reference sequence). V was cut by 0 bases and J by 4 bases, with 15 bases left in between. This CDR3 has 16 amino acids.

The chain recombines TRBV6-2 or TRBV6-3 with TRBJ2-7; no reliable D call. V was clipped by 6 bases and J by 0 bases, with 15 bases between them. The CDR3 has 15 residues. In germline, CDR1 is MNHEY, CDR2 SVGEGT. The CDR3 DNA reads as TGTGCCAGCAGCGCCGCTAGTCTCATCTCCTACGAGCAGTACTTC. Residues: CASSAASLISYEQYF.

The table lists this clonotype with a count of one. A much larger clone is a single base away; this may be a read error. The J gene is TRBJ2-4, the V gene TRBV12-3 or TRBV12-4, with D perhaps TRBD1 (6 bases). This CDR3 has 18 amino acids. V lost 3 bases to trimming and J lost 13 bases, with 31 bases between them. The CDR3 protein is CASSFFGNREDSHNEQYF. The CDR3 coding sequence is TGTGCCAGCAGTTTTTTCGGGAACAGGGAAGACTCCCACAATGAGCAGTACTTC.

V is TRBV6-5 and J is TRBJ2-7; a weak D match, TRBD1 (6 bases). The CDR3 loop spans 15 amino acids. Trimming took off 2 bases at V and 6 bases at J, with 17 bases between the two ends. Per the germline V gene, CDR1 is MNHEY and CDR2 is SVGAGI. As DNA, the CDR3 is TGTGCCAGCAGTTACACCCCAGGGGTAGGGGGCGAGCAGTACTTC. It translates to CASSYTPGVGGEQYF.

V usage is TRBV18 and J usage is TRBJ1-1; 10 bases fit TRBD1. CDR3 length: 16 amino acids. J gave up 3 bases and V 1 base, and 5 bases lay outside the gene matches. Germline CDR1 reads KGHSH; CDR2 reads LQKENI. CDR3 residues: CASSPRQGAGDTEAFF. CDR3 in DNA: TGTGCCAGCTCACCACGACAGGGGGCCGGGGACACTGAAGCTTTCTTT.

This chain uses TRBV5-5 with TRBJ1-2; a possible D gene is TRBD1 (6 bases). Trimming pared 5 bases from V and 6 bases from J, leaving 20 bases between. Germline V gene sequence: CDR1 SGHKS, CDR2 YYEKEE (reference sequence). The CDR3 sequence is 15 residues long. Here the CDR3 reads CASSSESPGVDGYTF. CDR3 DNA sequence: TGTGCCAGCAGTTCCGAAAGTCCAGGGGTGGATGGCTACACCTTC. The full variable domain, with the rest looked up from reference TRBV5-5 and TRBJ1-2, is DAGVTQSPTHLIKTRGQQVTLRCSPISGHKSVSWYQQVLGQGPQFIFQYYEKEERGRGNFPDRFSARQFPNYSSELNVNALLLGDSALYLCASSSESPGVDGYTFGSGTRLTVV.

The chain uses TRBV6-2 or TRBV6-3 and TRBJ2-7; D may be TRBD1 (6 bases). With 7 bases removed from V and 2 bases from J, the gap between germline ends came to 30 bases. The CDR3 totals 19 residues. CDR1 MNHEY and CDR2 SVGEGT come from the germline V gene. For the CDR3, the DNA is TGTGCCAGCACTTTATTTGGGGGACACCTGCGAGGAAGTACCTACGAGCAGTACTTC. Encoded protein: CASTLFGGHLRGSTYEQYF.

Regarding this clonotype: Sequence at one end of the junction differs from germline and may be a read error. In DNA, the CDR3 is TGTGCCAGCAGTGGCTCGACTAGCGGGGCAGATACGCAGAATTTT. Protein: CASSGSTSGADTQNF. The chain joins TRBV6-4 to TRBJ2-3, with TRBD2 identical over 11 bases. The CDR3 has 15 amino acids. Looked up from germline, CDR1 is MRHNA and CDR2 is SNTAGT.

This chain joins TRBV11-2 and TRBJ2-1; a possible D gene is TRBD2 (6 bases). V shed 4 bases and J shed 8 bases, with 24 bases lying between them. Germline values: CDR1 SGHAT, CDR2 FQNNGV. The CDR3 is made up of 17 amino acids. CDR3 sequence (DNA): TGTGCCAGCAGCTCCACCTTAGGGACTCCAGAAGGGCATGAGCAGTTCTTC. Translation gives CASSSTLGTPEGHEQFF.

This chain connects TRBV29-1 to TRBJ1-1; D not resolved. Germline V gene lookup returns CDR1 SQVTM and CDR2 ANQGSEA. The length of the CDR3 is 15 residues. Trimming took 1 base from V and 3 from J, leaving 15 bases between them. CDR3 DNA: TGCAGCGTTGAAGTTGACGGGTTTGGGGACACTGAAGCTTTCTTT. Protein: CSVEVDGFGDTEAFF.

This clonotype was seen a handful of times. The CDR3 DNA reads TGTGCCAGCAGCTTAGCCGGGACAGAAACCTACGAGCAGTACTTC. It yields the protein CASSLAGTETYEQYF. The chain is built from TRBV7-2 and TRBJ2-7; 7 bases map to TRBD1. This CDR3 comprises 15 residues. J lost 2 bases, V lost 0 bases, and 4 bases had no gene match. Germline lookup yields CDR1 SGHTA and CDR2 FQGNSA. Variable domain in full (rest from reference TRBV7-2 and TRBJ2-7): GAGVSQSPSNKVTEKGKDVELRCDPISGHTALYWYRQSLGQGLEFLIYFQGNSAPDKSGLPSDRFSAERTGGSVSTLTIQRTQQEDSAVYLCASSLAGTETYEQYFGPGTRLTVT.

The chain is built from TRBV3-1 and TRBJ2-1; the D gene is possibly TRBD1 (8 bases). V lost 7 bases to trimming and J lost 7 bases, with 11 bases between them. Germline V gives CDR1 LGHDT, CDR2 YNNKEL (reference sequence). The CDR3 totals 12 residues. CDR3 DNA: TGTGCCAGCAACAGGGGGGGAAATGAGCAGTTCTTC. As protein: CASNRGGNEQFF.

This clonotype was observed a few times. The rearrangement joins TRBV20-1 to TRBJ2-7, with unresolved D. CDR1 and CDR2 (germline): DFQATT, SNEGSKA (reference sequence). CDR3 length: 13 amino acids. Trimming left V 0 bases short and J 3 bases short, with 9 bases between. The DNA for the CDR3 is TGCAGTGCTAGAGATTTGGCTTTCTACGAGCAGTACTTC. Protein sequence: CSARDLAFYEQYF.

Here the CDR3 DNA reads TGTGCCAGCAGCGTAGCAACTAGCGGGGATCACAATGAGCAGTTCTTC. It translates to CASSVATSGDHNEQFF. V gene TRBV9 combines with J gene TRBJ2-1; 10 bases agree with TRBD2. Germline loops: CDR1 SGDLS, CDR2 YYNGEE. The V segment lost 0 bases and the J segment 5 bases; nucleotides outside the gene matches: 5. CDR3 length equals 16 residues.

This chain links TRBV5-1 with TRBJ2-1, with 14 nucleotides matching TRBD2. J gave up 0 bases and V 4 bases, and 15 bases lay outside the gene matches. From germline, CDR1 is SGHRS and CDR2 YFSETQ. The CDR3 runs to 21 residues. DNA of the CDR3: TGCGCCAGCAGCCGGGGACTAGCGGGGGCCGGGGCCATTCTCTCCTACAATGAGCAGTTCTTC. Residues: CASSRGLAGAGAILSYNEQFF.

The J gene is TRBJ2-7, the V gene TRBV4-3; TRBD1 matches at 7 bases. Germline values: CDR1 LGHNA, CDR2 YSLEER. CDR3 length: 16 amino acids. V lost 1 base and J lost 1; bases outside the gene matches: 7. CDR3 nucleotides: TGCGCCAGCAGCCAAGGCGGACAGGCCCTATCCTACGAGCAGTACTTC. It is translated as CASSQGGQALSYEQYF.

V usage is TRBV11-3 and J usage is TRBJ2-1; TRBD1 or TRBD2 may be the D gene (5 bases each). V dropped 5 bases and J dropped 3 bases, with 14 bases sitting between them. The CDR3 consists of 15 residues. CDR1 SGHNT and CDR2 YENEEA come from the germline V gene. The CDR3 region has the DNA TGTGCCAGCAGCCCATCTCTGGGACGCTACAATGAGCAGTTCTTC. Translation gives CASSPSLGRYNEQFF.